The present T cell receptor (beta chain) was sequenced within a study of follicular helper T cells after annual influenza vaccination. Study-wide results and caveats: The much larger non-cTfh compartments may have been undersampled.

About this clone: Its antigen is undetermined.

The germline CDR1 and CDR2 sequences are SGHRS and YFSETQ. The CDR3 extends over 16 amino acids. V lost 0 bases and J lost 7; bases outside the gene matches: 4. The time point here: 2015-2016 season, 7 days after influenza vaccination. Excluded were substance abuse, HIV/AIDS, active cancer, immunomodulatory drugs and active illness. TCRB was sequenced at Survey level resolution. TCRdb keeps only in-frame clones here, not all; method: immunoSEQ multiplex PCR. This table has 6,000 to 7,500 clones, approximately 80% appearing once. The source is an adult who received the influenza vaccine. Material: CXCR5- memory CD4+ T cells sorted from blood, obtained 7 days after influenza vaccination. This chain connects TRBV5-1 to TRBJ2-2, with 12 positions matching TRBD2. CDR3 DNA: TGCGCCAGCAGCTTGGGACTAGCGGGAGTAATCGGGGAGCTGTTTTTT. Translating it yields CASSLGLAGVIGELFF.